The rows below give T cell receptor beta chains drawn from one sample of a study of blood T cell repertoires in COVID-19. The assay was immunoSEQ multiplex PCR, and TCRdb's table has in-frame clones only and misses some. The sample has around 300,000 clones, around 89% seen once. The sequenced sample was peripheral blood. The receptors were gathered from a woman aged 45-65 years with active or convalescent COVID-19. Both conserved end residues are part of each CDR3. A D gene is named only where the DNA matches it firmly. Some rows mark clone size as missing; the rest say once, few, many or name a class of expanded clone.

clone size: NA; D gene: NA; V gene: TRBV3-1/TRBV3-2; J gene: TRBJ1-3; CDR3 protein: CASSQERARGNTIYF; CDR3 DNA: TGTGCCAGCAGCCAAGAGCGGGCTCGTGGAAACACCATATATTTT
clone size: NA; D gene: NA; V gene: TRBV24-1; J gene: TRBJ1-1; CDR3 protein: CATSVAGLGTEAFF; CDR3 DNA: TGTGCCACCAGTGTCGCAGGGCTGGGCACTGAAGCTTTCTTT
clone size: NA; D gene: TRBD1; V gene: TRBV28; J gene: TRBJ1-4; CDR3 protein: CASSETGQGVLPVEKLFF; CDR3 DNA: TGTGCCAGCAGTGAAACGGGACAGGGTGTTCTTCCGGTTGAAAAACTGTTTTTT
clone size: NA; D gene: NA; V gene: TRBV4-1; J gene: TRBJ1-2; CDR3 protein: CASSQDGRGGFYGYTF; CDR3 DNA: TGCGCCAGCAGCCAAGATGGACGGGGAGGGTTCTATGGCTACACCTTC
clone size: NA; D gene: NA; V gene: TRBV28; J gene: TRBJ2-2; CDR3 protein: CASSRQGPLRGELFF; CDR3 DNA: TGTGCCAGCAGTAGGCAGGGCCCTCTGCGGGGGGAGCTGTTTTTT
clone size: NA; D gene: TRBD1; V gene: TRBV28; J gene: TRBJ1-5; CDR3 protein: CASMVGQVGFQPQHF; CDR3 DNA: TGTGCCAGTATGGTGGGACAGGTCGGGTTTCAGCCCCAGCATTTT
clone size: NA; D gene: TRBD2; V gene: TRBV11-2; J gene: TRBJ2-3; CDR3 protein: CASSSTLFLGLANTDTQYF; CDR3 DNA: TGTGCCAGCAGCTCAACGTTGTTCCTAGGACTAGCGAACACAGATACGCAGTATTTT
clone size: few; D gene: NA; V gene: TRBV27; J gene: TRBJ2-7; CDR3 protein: CASSFARNSYEQYF; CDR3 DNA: TGTGCCAGCAGTTTCGCCAGGAACTCCTACGAGCAGTACTTC
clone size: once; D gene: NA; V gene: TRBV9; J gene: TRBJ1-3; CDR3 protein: CASSVGGHSGNTIYF; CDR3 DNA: TGTGCCAGCAGCGTGGGGGGGCACTCTGGAAACACCATATATTTT
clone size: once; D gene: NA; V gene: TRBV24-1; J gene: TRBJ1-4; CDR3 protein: CATSDPSGGVNEKLFF; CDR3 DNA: TGTGCCACCAGTGATCCCTCGGGGGGAGTTAATGAAAAACTGTTTTTT
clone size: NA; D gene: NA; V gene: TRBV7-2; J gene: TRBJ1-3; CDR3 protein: CANSPWGGAGDTIYF; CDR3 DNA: TGTGCCAACTCTCCCTGGGGAGGGGCGGGAGACACCATATATTTT
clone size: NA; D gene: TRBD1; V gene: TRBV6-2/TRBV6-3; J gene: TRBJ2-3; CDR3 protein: CASSSTLTGGTQYF; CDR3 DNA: TGTGCCAGCAGTTCGACCCTGACAGGGGGTACGCAGTATTTT
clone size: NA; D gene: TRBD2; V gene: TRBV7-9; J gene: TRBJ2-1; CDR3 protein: CASSITSGAYNEQFF; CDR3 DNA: TGTGCCAGCAGCATTACTAGCGGGGCGTACAATGAGCAGTTCTTC
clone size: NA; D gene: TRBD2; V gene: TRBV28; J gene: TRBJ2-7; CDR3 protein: CASSLKISGGRPYEQYF; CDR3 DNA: TGTGCCAGCAGTTTAAAGATATCGGGAGGGCGACCCTACGAGCAGTACTTC
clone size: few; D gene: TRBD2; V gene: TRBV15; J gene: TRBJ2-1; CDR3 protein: CATSRVGGAQFF; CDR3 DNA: TGTGCCACCAGCAGAGTCGGGGGGGCCCAGTTCTTC
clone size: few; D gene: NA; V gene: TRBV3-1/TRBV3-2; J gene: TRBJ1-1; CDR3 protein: CASSPQGLAAEAFF; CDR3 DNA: TGTGCCAGCAGCCCCCAGGGACTGGCAGCTGAAGCTTTCTTT
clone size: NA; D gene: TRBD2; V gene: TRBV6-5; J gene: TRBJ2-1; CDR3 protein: CASGPGLAWNEQFF; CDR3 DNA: TGTGCCAGCGGGCCAGGACTAGCGTGGAATGAGCAGTTCTTC
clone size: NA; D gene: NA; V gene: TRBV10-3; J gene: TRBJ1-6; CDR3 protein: CAISESNGAYSPLHF; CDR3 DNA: TGTGCCATCAGTGAGTCGAACGGAGCCTATTCACCCCTCCACTTT
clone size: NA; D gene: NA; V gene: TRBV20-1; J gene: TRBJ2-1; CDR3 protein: CSASRAGSYNEQFF; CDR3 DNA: TGCAGTGCTAGTCGGGCGGGTTCCTACAATGAGCAGTTCTTC
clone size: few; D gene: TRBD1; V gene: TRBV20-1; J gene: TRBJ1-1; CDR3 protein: CSASSGQGASEAFF; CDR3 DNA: TGCAGTGCTAGTTCGGGACAGGGGGCCAGTGAAGCTTTCTTT
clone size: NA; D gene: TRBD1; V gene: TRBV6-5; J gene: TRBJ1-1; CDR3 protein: CASSKQTGNIEAFF; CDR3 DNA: TGTGCCAGCAGTAAACAGACAGGGAACATTGAAGCTTTCTTT
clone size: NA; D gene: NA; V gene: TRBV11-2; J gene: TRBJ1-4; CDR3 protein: CASSLGSRNEKLFF; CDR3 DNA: TGTGCCAGCAGCTTAGGGTCACGGAATGAAAAACTGTTTTTT
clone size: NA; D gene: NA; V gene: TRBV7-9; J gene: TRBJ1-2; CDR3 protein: CASSKRQEFNYGYTF; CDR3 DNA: TGTGCCAGCAGCAAGCGACAGGAGTTTAACTATGGCTACACCTTC
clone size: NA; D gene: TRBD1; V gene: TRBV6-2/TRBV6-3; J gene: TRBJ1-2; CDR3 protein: CASSYRTGNGYTF; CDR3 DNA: TGTGCCAGCAGTTACAGGACAGGGAATGGCTACACCTTC